This T cell receptor beta chain comes out of a study of blood T cell repertoires in COVID-19. The overall study: From the United States, Italy and Spain came samples of acute and convalescent COVID-19. T cells, B-cell-depleted T cells, or PBMCs provided the cDNA or gDNA that served as material.

Source study methods: Reference gene primer amplification in the assay estimated nucleated cell counts. Method: immunoSEQ multiplex PCR; TCRdb's copy keeps in-frame clones and lacks some. That table supplies the V and J calls and clone size; D and trimming were determined from the DNA. Among roughly 50,000 clones, approximately 88% were seen once, and the ten largest hold roughly 20%. A few counts support this clone. J gave up 2 bases and V 6 bases, and 10 bases lay outside the gene matches. CDR1 and CDR2 from the germline V gene are LNHDA and SQIVND (reference sequence). CDR3 length equals 16 residues.

This clonotype was sampled from a human donor in a cohort sampled during active COVID-19. J is TRBJ2-3 and V is TRBV19, with 8 bases matching TRBD2. Sequencing input: peripheral blood. The CDR3 here is CASSLAGGLLTDTQYF. CDR3 nucleotides: TGTGCCAGTAGCCTGGCGGGGGGCCTTCTCACAGATACGCAGTATTTT.